This T cell receptor (beta chain) is from a study of blood T cell repertoires in COVID-19. Study-wide background: From the United States, Italy and Spain came samples of acute and convalescent COVID-19. The analysed material was cDNA or gDNA that came from T cells, B-cell-depleted T cells, or PBMCs.

Under the authors' procedure: Counts of nucleated cells, estimated from reference gene primer amplification, were obtained. This table comes from immunoSEQ multiplex PCR, and its TCRdb copy is limited to in-frame clones, with some not included. That table is the source of V, J and clone size, and D and trimming were worked out from the DNA. Of 400,000 or so clones listed, about nine tenths were seen once; the top ten hold about 1.4%. Seattle's enrolled individuals joined amid active infection and were then monitored longitudinally. This CDR3 has 12 residues. The germline V gene encodes CDR1 MDHEN and CDR2 SYDVKM. On this clone: A junction end diverges from the germline sequence, so it may reflect a read error.

The receptor's source is a woman between 35 and 50 years old with COVID-19, enrolled during active disease. Sequencing was done on a sample of peripheral blood. The gene calls are TRBV28 and TRBJ1-4; 8 nucleotides match TRBD1. The CDR3 coding sequence is TGTGCCAGCAGACAACCCGGGACAGGACGAGTTTTT. Its translation: CASRQPGTGRVF. Full variable domain (rest looked up from reference TRBV28 and TRBJ1-4): DVKVTQSSRYLVKRTGEKVFLECVQDMDHENMFWYRQDPGLGLRLIYFSYDVKMKEKGDIPEGYSVSREKKERFSLILESASTNQTSMYLCASRQPGTGRVFGSGTQLSVL.